The 19 T cell receptor beta chains presented below share a single source sample, sequenced in a study of cytomegalovirus exposure and HLA in healthy donors. In the PCR, 60 Vbeta and 13 Jbeta primers were used. Some clones are missing from TCRdb's copy, which holds only in-frame ones; the method was immunoSEQ multiplex PCR. The sample shows fewer than 85,000 clones, roughly 74% of them seen only once. Sequencing used PBMCs. Every receptor here comes from a man in his forties or fifties in good health and CMV-seronegative.

V usage is TRBV7-9 and J usage is TRBJ1-5; D uncertain. CDR3 size: 15 residues. The V end lost 2 bases, the J end lost 2 bases, and 10 bases lay between the germline ends. Germline CDR1 SEHNR, CDR2 FQNEAQ (reference sequence). The DNA of the CDR3 is TGTGCCAGCAGCTTACGGGGATCGGGCAATCAGCCCCAGCATTTT. Translated: CASSLRGSGNQPQHF.

This chain joins TRBV27 and TRBJ1-2; weak D call: TRBD1 (6 bases). V lost 6 bases, J lost 4 bases, and 15 bases lay in between. This CDR3 comprises 14 residues. Germline-derived CDR1 and CDR2 are MNHEY and SMNVEV (reference sequence). CDR3 in amino acids: CASSATTGVYGYTF. The CDR3 DNA sequence: TGTGCCAGCAGCGCTACGACAGGCGTCTATGGCTACACCTTC.

This rearrangement joins TRBV11-3 to TRBJ2-1, with D hard to call. Germline loops: CDR1 SGHNT, CDR2 YENEEA. CDR3 length equals 14 residues. Trimming cost V 5 bases and J 0 bases, with 8 bases left between them. The CDR3 reads CASSPEHSYNEQFF. DNA of the CDR3: TGTGCCAGCAGCCCCGAACACTCCTACAATGAGCAGTTCTTC.

The table lists this clone with a count of one. The chain has TRBV5-1 and TRBJ2-7, with 9 bases lining up with TRBD1. J gave up 3 bases and V 5 bases, and 9 bases lay outside the gene matches. The CDR3 consists of 15 residues. Per the germline V gene, CDR1 is SGHRS and CDR2 is YFSETQ. The CDR3 sequence: CASRPGQGGFYEQYF. CDR3 DNA sequence: TGCGCCAGCAGACCGGGACAGGGAGGGTTCTACGAGCAGTACTTC.

The gene calls are TRBV18 and TRBJ1-1, with TRBD1 as a possible D gene (6 bases). CDR3 length: 16 amino acids. Trimming took off 3 bases at V and 1 base at J, with 15 bases between the two ends. Per the germline V gene, CDR1 is KGHSH and CDR2 is LQKENI. The CDR3: CASSPYWTAQNTEAFF. The CDR3, as DNA: TGTGCCAGCTCACCCTACTGGACAGCCCAGAACACTGAAGCTTTCTTT.

The rearrangement links TRBV11-2 to TRBJ2-7, with 10 bases lining up with TRBD1. This CDR3 region has 17 residues. Trimming took 2 bases from V and 1 from J; bases not matched to a gene: 8. Germline V lookup: CDR1 SGHAT, CDR2 FQNNGV. In DNA form, the CDR3 reads TGTGCCAGCAGCTTAAGGACAGGGGGTTTACAGTCCTACGAGCAGTACTTC. It specifies CASSLRTGGLQSYEQYF.

V gene TRBV5-1 combines with J gene TRBJ1-3, with a possible D match to TRBD1 (6 bases). This CDR3 is built from 14 residues. Germline CDR1 and CDR2: SGHRS and YFSETQ. Trimming left V 3 bases short and J 4 bases short, with 11 bases between. The CDR3 bases are TGCGCCAGCAGCTGGGGGGGGCCCGGAAACACCATATATTTT. The encoded protein is CASSWGGPGNTIYF.

The V and J genes are TRBV25-1 and TRBJ1-2; D possibly corresponds to TRBD1 (6 bases). The CDR3 runs 13 residues. V dropped 5 bases and J dropped 6 bases, with 13 bases sitting between them. Per germline, CDR1 MGHDK and CDR2 SYGVNS. The CDR3 reads CASSPRTVNGYTF. As DNA, the CDR3 is TGTGCCAGCAGTCCCAGGACAGTCAATGGCTACACCTTC.

The rearrangement uses TRBV6-4 and TRBJ1-6; TRBD1 matches 7 bases. Germline loops: CDR1 MRHNA, CDR2 SNTAGT. This CDR3 spans 14 amino acids. V was pared by 6 bases and J by 6 bases, with 5 bases of the junction left unmatched. CDR3 nucleotides: TGTGCCAGCAGCCGACAGGGCGGTAATTCACCCCTCCACTTT. It translates to CASSRQGGNSPLHF.

The chain recombines TRBV9 with TRBJ2-1; 7 nucleotides agree with TRBD1. This CDR3 is built from 17 residues. V shed 2 bases and J 6 bases; nucleotides not matched to a gene: 14. From germline, CDR1 is SGDLS and CDR2 YYNGEE. CDR3 sequence reads: CASSVAGVGGFGNEQFF. The CDR3, as DNA: TGTGCCAGCAGCGTCGCCGGGGTAGGGGGCTTCGGCAATGAGCAGTTCTTC. Together with reference TRBV9 and TRBJ2-1, the CDR3 gives the full variable domain: DSGVTQTPKHLITATGQRVTLRCSPRSGDLSVYWYQQSLDQGLQFLIQYYNGEERAKGNILERFSAQQFPDLHSELNLSSLELGDSALYFCASSVAGVGGFGNEQFFGPGTRLTVL.

This chain links TRBV2 with TRBJ2-5; no definite D call. The V end lost 0 bases, the J end lost 3 bases, and 8 bases lay between the germline ends. The CDR3 has 14 amino acids. Germline CDR1 and CDR2: SNHLY and FYNNEI. CDR3 region: CASSEAAREETQYF. Here the CDR3 DNA reads TGTGCCAGCAGTGAAGCGGCTCGGGAAGAGACCCAGTACTTC.

This chain links TRBV5-1 with TRBJ1-1; 10 nucleotides line up with TRBD1. CDR1 and CDR2 (germline): SGHRS, YFSETQ. The CDR3 is made up of 15 amino acids. The ends lost 4 bases at V and 6 bases at J; junction bases unmatched: 9. This CDR3 is CASSGRTGGLAEAFF. Here the CDR3 DNA reads TGCGCCAGCAGCGGGAGGACAGGGGGATTAGCTGAAGCTTTCTTT. Full variable domain (rest looked up from reference TRBV5-1 and TRBJ1-1): KAGVTQTPRYLIKTRGQQVTLSCSPISGHRSVSWYQQTPGQGLQFLFEYFSETQRNKGNFPGRFSGRQFSNSRSEMNVSTLELGDSALYLCASSGRTGGLAEAFFGQGTRLTVV.

The rearrangement uses TRBV2 and TRBJ2-7; D remains ambiguous. CDR1 is SNHLY and CDR2 is FYNNEI in the germline V gene. The ends were cut back, 6 bases at V and 6 bases at J, with 9 bases in the middle. The CDR3 runs 11 residues. The CDR3 DNA reads TGTGCCAGCAGGAACCTCGGCGAGCAGTACTTC. Translation: CASRNLGEQYF.

J is TRBJ2-7 and V is TRBV6-5; the match to TRBD2 covers 11 bases. With V trimmed by 5 bases and J by 5 bases, 5 bases remained unmatched. CDR3 length: 14 residues. CDR1 MNHEY and CDR2 SVGAGI come from the germline V gene. In DNA, the CDR3 is TGTGCCAGCAGTCGTAGCGGGGGGGTCCACGAGCAGTACTTC. It codes for CASSRSGGVHEQYF.

The chain has TRBV7-6 and TRBJ1-4; unclear D gene. Germline CDR1 is SGHVS and CDR2 is FNYEAQ. The V gene lost 11 bases and the J gene lost 8 bases, with 15 bases spanning the gap. The CDR3 sequence is 12 residues long. This CDR3 is CASAAGREKLFF. CDR3 bases: TGTGCCTCCGCGGCGGGGAGGGAAAAACTGTTTTTT.

The chain combines TRBV18 with TRBJ1-6, with TRBD1 matching 7 bases. Germline assignment: CDR1 KGHSH and CDR2 LQKENI. This CDR3 has 18 amino acids. Germline trimming cut 2 bases from V and 0 bases from J; bases unmatched to any gene: 7. CDR3: CASSPSPGQSSYNSPLHF. DNA of the CDR3: TGTGCCAGCTCACCATCCCCGGGACAGAGCTCCTATAATTCACCCCTCCACTTT.

This clone was recorded a few times. This chain connects TRBV7-9 to TRBJ2-1; perhaps TRBD2 as D (7 bases). The CDR3 has 16 amino acids. V was clipped by 3 bases and J by 6 bases, with 18 bases between them. CDR1 and CDR2 (germline): SEHNR, FQNEAQ (reference sequence). CDR3 DNA sequence: TGTGCCAGCAGCTTCGAGGGAGGGGGAGGGCGCAATGAGCAGTTCTTC. This codes for CASSFEGGGGRNEQFF.

This chain uses TRBV10-3 with TRBJ2-3, with 7 positions matching TRBD2. The ends lost 6 bases at V and 1 base at J; junction bases unmatched: 13. CDR3 length: 17 amino acids. Germline lookup yields CDR1 ENHRY and CDR2 SYGVKD. In nucleotides, the CDR3 is TGTGCCATCAGGGATACGATCGGGGCGGGGGGCACAGATACGCAGTATTTT. The encoded protein is CAIRDTIGAGGTDTQYF.

The rearrangement uses TRBV19 and TRBJ2-3; 11 nucleotides match TRBD1. This CDR3 has 15 residues. J lost 0 bases, V lost 5 bases, and 1 base had no gene match. The germline V gene has CDR1 LNHDA and CDR2 SQIVND (reference sequence). The CDR3 DNA reads as TGTGCCAGTAGTGGACAGGGGGCTAGCACAGATACGCAGTATTTT. Residues: CASSGQGASTDTQYF.